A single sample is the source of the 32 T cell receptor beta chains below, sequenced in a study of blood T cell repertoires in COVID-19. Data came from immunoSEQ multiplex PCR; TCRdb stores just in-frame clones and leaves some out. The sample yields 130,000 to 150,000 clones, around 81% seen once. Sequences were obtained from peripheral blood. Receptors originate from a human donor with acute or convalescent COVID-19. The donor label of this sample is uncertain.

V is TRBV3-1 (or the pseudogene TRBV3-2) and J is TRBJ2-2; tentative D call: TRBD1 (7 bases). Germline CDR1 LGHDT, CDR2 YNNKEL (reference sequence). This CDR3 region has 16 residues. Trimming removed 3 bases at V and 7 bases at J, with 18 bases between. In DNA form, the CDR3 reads TGTGCCAGCAGCCACCGGACGAGGGGGCGGGGCGGGGAGCTGTTTTTT. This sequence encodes CASSHRTRGRGGELFF.

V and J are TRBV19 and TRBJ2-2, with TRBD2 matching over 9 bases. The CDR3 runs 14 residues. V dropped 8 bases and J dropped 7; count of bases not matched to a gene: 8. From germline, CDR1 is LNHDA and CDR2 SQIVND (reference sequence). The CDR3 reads CASVAGGQNGELFF. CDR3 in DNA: TGTGCCAGTGTGGCGGGGGGGCAAAACGGGGAGCTGTTTTTT. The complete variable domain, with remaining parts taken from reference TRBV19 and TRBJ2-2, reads DGGITQSPKYLFRKEGQNVTLSCEQNLNHDAMYWYRQDPGQGLRLIYYSQIVNDFQKGDIAEGYSVSREKKESFPLTVTSAQKNPTAFYLCASVAGGQNGELFFGEGSRLTVL.

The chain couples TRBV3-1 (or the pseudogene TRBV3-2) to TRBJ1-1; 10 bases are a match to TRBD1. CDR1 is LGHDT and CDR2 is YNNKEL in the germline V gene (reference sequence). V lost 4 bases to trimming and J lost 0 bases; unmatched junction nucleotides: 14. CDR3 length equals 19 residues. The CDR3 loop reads CASSPTGIGTGAVNTEAFF. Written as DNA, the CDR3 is TGTGCCAGCAGCCCTACAGGCATCGGGACAGGGGCCGTGAACACTGAAGCTTTCTTT.

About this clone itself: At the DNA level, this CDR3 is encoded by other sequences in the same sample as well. The CDR3 here is CASSPDRGTEAFF. CDR3 nucleotide sequence: TGTGCCAGCAGCCCCGACAGGGGGACTGAAGCTTTCTTT. The chain joins TRBV11-2 to TRBJ1-1; 9 positions match TRBD1. CDR1 and CDR2 from the germline V gene are SGHAT and FQNNGV. Trimming took 5 bases from V and 5 from J; bases not matched to a gene: 3. The CDR3 is made up of 13 amino acids.

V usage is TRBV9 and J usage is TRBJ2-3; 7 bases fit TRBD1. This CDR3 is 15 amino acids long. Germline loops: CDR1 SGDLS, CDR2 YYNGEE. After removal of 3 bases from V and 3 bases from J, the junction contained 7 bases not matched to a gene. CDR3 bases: TGTGCCAGCAGCGGACAGGGCCGAGGGACAGATACGCAGTATTTT. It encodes CASSGQGRGTDTQYF.

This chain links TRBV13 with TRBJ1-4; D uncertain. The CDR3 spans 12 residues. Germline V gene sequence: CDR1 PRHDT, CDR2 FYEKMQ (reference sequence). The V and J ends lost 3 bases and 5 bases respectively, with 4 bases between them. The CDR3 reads CASSFQNEKLFF. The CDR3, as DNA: TGTGCCAGCAGCTTCCAGAATGAAAAACTGTTTTTT.

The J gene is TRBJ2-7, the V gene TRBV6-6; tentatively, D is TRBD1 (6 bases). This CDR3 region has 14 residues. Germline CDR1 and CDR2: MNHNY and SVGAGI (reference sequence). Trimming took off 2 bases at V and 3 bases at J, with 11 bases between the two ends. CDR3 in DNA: TGTGCCAGCAGTTACACTCAACAGGGCTACGAGCAGTACGTC. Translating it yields CASSYTQQGYEQYV.

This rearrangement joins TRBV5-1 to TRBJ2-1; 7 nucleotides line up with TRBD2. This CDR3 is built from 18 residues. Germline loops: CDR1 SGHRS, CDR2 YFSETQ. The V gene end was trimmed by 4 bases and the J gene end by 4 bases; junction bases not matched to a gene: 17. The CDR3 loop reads CASSRTGPGGGYYNEQFF. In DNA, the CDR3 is TGCGCCAGCAGCAGGACGGGACCGGGCGGGGGATATTACAATGAGCAGTTCTTC. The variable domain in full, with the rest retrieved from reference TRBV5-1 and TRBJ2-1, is KAGVTQTPRYLIKTRGQQVTLSCSPISGHRSVSWYQQTPGQGLQFLFEYFSETQRNKGNFPGRFSGRQFSNSRSEMNVSTLELGDSALYLCASSRTGPGGGYYNEQFFGPGTRLTVL.

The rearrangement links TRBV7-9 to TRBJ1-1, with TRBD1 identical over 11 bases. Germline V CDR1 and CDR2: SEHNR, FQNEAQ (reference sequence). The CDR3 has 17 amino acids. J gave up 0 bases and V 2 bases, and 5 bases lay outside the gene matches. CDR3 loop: CASSLHGTGGMNTEAFF. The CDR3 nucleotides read TGTGCCAGCAGCTTACATGGGACAGGGGGTATGAACACTGAAGCTTTCTTT.

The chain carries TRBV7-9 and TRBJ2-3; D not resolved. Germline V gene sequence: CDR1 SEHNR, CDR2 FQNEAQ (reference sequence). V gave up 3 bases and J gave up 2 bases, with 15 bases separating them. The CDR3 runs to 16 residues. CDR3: CASSFNPRFVTDTQYF. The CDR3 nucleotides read TGTGCCAGCAGCTTTAACCCCCGGTTTGTCACAGATACGCAGTATTTT.

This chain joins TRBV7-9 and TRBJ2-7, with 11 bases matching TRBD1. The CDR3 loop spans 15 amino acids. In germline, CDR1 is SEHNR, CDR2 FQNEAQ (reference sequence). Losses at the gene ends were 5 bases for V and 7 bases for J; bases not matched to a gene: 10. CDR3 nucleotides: TGTGCCAGCAGCGTACCCGGGACAGGGGGTCGAGAGCAGTACTTC. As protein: CASSVPGTGGREQYF. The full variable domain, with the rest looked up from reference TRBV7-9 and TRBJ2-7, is DTGVSQNPRHKITKRGQNVTFRCDPISEHNRLYWYRQTLGQGPEFLTYFQNEAQLEKSRLLSDRFSAERPKGSFSTLEIQRTEQGDSAMYLCASSVPGTGGREQYFGPGTRLTVT.

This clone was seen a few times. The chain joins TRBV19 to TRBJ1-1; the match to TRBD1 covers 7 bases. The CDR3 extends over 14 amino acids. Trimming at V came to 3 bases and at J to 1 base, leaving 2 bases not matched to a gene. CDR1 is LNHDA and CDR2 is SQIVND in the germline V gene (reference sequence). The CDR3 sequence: CASSIGTANTEAFF. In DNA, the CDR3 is TGTGCCAGTAGTATCGGGACAGCGAACACTGAAGCTTTCTTT.

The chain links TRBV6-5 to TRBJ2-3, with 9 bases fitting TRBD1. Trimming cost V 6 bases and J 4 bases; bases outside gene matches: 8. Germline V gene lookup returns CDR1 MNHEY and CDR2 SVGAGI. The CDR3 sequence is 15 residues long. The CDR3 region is CASRARQGVADTQYF. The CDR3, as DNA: TGTGCCAGCAGGGCGCGACAGGGGGTGGCAGATACGCAGTATTTT.

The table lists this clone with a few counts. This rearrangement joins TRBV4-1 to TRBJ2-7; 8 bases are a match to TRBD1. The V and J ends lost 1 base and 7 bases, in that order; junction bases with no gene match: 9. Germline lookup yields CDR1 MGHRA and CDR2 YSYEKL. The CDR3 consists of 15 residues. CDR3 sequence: CASSQVVRGRKEQYF. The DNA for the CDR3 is TGCGCCAGCAGCCAAGTGGTCAGGGGGCGAAAAGAGCAGTACTTC.

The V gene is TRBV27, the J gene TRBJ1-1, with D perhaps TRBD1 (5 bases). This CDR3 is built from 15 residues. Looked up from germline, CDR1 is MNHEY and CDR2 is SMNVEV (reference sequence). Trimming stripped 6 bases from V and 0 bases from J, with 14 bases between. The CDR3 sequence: CASSLKTAMNTEAFF. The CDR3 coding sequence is TGTGCCAGCAGCCTTAAGACAGCGATGAACACTGAAGCTTTCTTT.

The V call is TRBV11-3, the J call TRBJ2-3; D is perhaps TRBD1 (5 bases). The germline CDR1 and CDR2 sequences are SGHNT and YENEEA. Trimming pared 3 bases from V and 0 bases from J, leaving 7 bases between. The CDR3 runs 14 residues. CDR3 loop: CASSFGHSTDTQYF. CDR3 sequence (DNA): TGTGCCAGCAGCTTCGGACATAGCACAGATACGCAGTATTTT.

CDR3 residues: CASSLGGGTGVDEQYF. DNA for the CDR3: TGTGCCAGCAGCTTAGGAGGCGGGACAGGGGTCGACGAGCAGTACTTC. The V call is TRBV7-9, the J call TRBJ2-7; 10 positions agree with TRBD1. Looked up from germline, CDR1 is SEHNR and CDR2 is FQNEAQ (reference sequence). The CDR3 contains 16 residues. V shed 1 base, J shed 5 bases, and the junction held 8 bases outside the gene matches.

The CDR3 sequence: CASSPTKGGHLGYGYTF. The DNA for the CDR3 is TGTGCCAGCAGCCCCACTAAGGGCGGGCATCTAGGCTATGGCTACACCTTC. V is TRBV9 and J is TRBJ1-2; D unclear. There are 17 residues in the CDR3. Trimming took 4 bases from V and 4 from J, leaving 23 bases between them. The germline V gene has CDR1 SGDLS and CDR2 YYNGEE.

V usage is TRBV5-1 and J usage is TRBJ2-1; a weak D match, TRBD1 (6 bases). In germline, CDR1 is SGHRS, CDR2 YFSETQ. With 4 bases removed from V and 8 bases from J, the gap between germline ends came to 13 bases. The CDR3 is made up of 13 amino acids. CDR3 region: CASSLEQGYEQFF. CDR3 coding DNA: TGCGCCAGCAGCCTGGAACAGGGCTATGAGCAGTTCTTC.

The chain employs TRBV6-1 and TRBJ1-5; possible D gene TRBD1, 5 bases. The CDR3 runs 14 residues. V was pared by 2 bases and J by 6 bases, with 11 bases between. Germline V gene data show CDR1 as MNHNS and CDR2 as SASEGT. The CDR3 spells CASSETGELQPQHF. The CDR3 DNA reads TGTGCCAGCAGTGAAACGGGGGAACTTCAGCCCCAGCATTTT.

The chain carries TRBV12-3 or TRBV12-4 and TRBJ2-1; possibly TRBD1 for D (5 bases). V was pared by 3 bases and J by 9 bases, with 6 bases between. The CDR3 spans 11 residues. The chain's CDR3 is CASSFQGEQFF. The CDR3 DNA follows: TGTGCCAGCAGTTTCCAGGGTGAGCAGTTCTTC.

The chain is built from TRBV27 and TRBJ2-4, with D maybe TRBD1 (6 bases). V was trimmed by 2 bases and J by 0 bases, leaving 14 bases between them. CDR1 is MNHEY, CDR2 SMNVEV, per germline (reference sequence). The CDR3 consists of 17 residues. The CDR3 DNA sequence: TGTGCCAGCAGTTTAAAATCAGGGGAGCTAGCCAAAAACATTCAGTACTTC. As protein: CASSLKSGELAKNIQYF.

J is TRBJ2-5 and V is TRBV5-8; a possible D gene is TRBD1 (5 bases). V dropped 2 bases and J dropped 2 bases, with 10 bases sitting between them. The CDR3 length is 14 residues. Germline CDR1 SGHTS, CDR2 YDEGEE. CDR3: CASSFATEQETQYF. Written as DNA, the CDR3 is TGTGCCAGCAGCTTTGCGACAGAGCAAGAGACCCAGTACTTC.

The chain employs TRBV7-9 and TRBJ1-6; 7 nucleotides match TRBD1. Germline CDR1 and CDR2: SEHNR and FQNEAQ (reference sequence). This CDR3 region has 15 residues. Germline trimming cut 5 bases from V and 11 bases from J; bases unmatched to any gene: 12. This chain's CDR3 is CASSQGVGSNPPLHF. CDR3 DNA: TGTGCCAGCAGCCAGGGGGTAGGGTCGAATCCACCCCTCCACTTT.

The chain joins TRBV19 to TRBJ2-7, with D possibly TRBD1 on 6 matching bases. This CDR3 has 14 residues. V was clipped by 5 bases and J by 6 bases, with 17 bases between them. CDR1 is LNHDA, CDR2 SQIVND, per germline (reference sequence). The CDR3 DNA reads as TGTGCCAGTAGTCCGCGACAGGCAAGGGGCGAGCAGTACTTC. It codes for CASSPRQARGEQYF.

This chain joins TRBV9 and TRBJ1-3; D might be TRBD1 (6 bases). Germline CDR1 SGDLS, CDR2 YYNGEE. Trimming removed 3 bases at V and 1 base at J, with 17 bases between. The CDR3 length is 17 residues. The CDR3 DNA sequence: TGTGCCAGCAGCGGAAGGGCGGGGGGCAGGTCTGGAAACACCATATATTTT. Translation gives CASSGRAGGRSGNTIYF.

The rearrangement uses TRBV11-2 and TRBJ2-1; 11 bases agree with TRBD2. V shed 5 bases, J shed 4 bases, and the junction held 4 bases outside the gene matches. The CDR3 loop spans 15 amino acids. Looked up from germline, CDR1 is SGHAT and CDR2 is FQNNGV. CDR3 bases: TGTGCCAGCAGCGTCACTAGCGGGGGATACAATGAGCAGTTCTTC. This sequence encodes CASSVTSGGYNEQFF.

CDR3 protein: CASSRTGENYGYTF. CDR3 bases: TGTGCCAGCAGCCGGACAGGGGAAAACTATGGCTACACCTTC. This chain joins TRBV21-1 and TRBJ1-2; the D call in the table, TRBD1, was not verified against the DNA. TRBV21-1 is shown as a pseudogene. The CDR3 runs to 14 residues.

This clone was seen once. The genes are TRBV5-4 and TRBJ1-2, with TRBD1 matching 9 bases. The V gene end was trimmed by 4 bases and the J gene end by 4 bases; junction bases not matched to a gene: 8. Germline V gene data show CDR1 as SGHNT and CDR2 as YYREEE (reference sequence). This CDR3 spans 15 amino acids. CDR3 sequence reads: CASSHRDRVGYGYTF. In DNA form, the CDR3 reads TGTGCCAGCAGCCATCGGGACAGGGTCGGCTATGGCTACACCTTC.

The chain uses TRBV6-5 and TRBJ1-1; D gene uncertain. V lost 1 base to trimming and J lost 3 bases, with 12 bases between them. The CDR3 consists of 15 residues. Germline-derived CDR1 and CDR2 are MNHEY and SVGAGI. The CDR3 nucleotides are TGTGCCAGCAGTTACTATGCTGGGAGAGACACTGAAGCTTTCTTT. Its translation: CASSYYAGRDTEAFF.

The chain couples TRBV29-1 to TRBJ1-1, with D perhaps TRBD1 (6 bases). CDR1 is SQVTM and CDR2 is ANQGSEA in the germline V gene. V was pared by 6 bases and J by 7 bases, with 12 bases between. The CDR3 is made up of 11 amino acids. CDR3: CSVEGHREAFF. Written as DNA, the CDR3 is TGCAGCGTAGAGGGACACCGTGAAGCTTTCTTT.

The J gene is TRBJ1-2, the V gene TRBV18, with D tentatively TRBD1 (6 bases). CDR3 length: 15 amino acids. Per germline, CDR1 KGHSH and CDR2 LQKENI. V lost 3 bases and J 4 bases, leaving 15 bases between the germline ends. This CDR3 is CASSPRQGTGYGYTF. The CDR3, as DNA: TGTGCCAGCTCACCGAGGCAGGGGACGGGCTATGGCTACACCTTC.